This T cell receptor beta chain derives from a study of blood T cell repertoires in COVID-19. Study as a whole: Material from acute and convalescent COVID-19 was sourced from the United States, Italy and Spain.

The V end lost 7 bases, the J end lost 10 bases, and 20 bases lay between the germline ends. Per germline, CDR1 MNHNY and CDR2 SVGAGI (reference sequence). There are 14 residues in the CDR3. TCRdb's table, derived via immunoSEQ multiplex PCR, lists solely in-frame clones and lacks some. This table has 270,000 or so clones, 89% appearing once. This receptor was taken from a woman aged 35 to 49 who had recovered from COVID-19. Specimen: peripheral blood. The chain links TRBV6-6 to TRBJ2-1; the D is unclear. Here the CDR3 reads CASKNDYDPEEQFF. As DNA, the CDR3 is TGTGCCAGCAAAAACGATTATGATCCCGAGGAGCAGTTCTTC.